The T cell receptor beta chain described here comes from a study of early T cells in non-severe SARS-CoV-2 infection. In TCRdb, the 5' RACE reads were re-called with MiXCR into one record per CDR3 protein. Among approximately 73,000 distinct CDR3 sequences listed, about 11% were seen once. This clonotype was counted only a few times. The sample consisted of whole blood. This TCR derives from an adult who was a healthcare worker with PCR-confirmed SARS-CoV-2 infection or an uninfected control (not recorded which).

CDR3 region: CSTGAFPSYGYTF. As DNA, the CDR3 is TGCAGCACTGGGGCCTTTCCCTCCTATGGCTACACCTTC. The V gene is TRBV29-1, the J gene TRBJ1-2; D possibly corresponds to TRBD1 (5 bases). V was trimmed by 8 bases and J by 4 bases, leaving 17 bases between them. This CDR3 comprises 13 residues. Per germline, CDR1 SQVTM and CDR2 ANQGSEA. The variable domain in full, completed from reference TRBV29-1 and TRBJ1-2, reads SAVISQKPSRDICQRGTSLTIQCQVDSQVTMMFWYRQQPGQSLTLIATANQGSEATYESGFVIDKFPISRPNLTFSTLTVSNMSPEDSSIYLCSTGAFPSYGYTFGSGTRLTVV.